These T cell receptor beta chains were read from a single sample in a study of OX40 agonist ivuxolimab in advanced cancers. Profiled with immunoSEQ multiplex PCR; TCRdb holds only in-frame clones, not every one. Among tens of thousands of clones, just under 80% were seen once, and the ten largest hold roughly 4.9%. The specimen comprised CD4+ or CD8+ T cells sorted from blood, sampled in a trial of the OX40 agonist ivuxolimab. Every receptor here comes from an adult with an advanced solid tumor such as melanoma, head and neck, liver or kidney cancer. Each CDR3 is given without its conserved first and last residue. Each record gives: J gene, V gene, CDR3 protein.

TRBJ1-1,TRBV4-3,ASSHVRGLGTEAF
TRBJ2-1,TRBV6-6,ASSYSWSLRDNEQF
TRBJ2-7,TRBV29-1,SVEDDREAYEQY
TRBJ2-1,TRBV5-6,ASSPRPRSYNEQF
TRBJ1-3,TRBV19,ATDRRNTIY
TRBJ1-1,TRBV2,ASSIDQNTEAF
TRBJ2-7,TRBV6-5,ASSYGRWTYEQY
TRBJ2-7,TRBV9,ASSVPQYPGQGFCEQY
TRBJ2-3,TRBV7-2,ASTPGGFTDTQY
TRBJ2-5,TRBV7-9,ASSLTGGETQY
TRBJ2-7,TRBV4-3,ASSHRTSGGPDAYEQY
TRBJ2-1,TRBV7-3,ASSLTGTNYNEQF
TRBJ1-2,TRBV19,ASIRGNYGYT
TRBJ1-2,TRBV30,AWSVEGNYGYT
TRBJ1-4,TRBV10-2,ASSAGQLATNEKLF
TRBJ2-7,TRBV6-1,ASSSGTGPYEQY
TRBJ1-5,TRBV6-5,ASSYSLDRENQPQH
TRBJ2-4,TRBV7-2,ASSETRATNIQY
TRBJ2-1,TRBV5-1,ASSPMTSGSPYNEQF
TRBJ1-2,TRBV5-1,ASSLDGGRADGYT